The 17 T cell receptor beta chains in this list originate from one sample, sequenced in a study of shared clonotypes between healthy human individuals. The data were produced by immunoSEQ multiplex PCR, yet TCRdb's version contains in-frame clones alone and is incomplete. The data show approximately 1.9 million clones, around 93% seen once. As defined, naive CD8 cells were CD45RO-negative and positively selected for CCR7, with terminally differentiated effector memory CD45RA+ cells excluded. What was sequenced was naive CD8+ T cells from PBMCs. These receptors all stem from a man younger than 35 in good health. Some clones in this sample may be carry-over from other donors' samples.

The genes are TRBV19 and TRBJ2-7; TRBD2 agrees at 10 bases. V lost 6 bases and J lost 0; bases outside the gene matches: 5. CDR3 length equals 15 residues. Per germline, CDR1 LNHDA and CDR2 SQIVND (reference sequence). In DNA form, the CDR3 reads TGTGCCAGTAGAAAACTAGCGGGACTCTCCTACGAGCAGTACTTC. Encoded protein: CASRKLAGLSYEQYF.

This chain uses TRBV18 with TRBJ1-1; weak D call: TRBD1 (5 bases). Germline lookup yields CDR1 KGHSH and CDR2 LQKENI. The CDR3 consists of 15 residues. V dropped 3 bases and J dropped 3 bases, with 14 bases sitting between them. CDR3 DNA: TGTGCCAGCTCACCGGTGGGGGGGAGGGACACTGAAGCTTTCTTT. It codes for CASSPVGGRDTEAFF.

The genes are TRBV4-1 and TRBJ2-3, with D possibly TRBD2 on 5 matching bases. CDR3 length: 14 residues. V was pared by 4 bases and J by 0 bases, with 8 bases between. CDR1 and CDR2 (germline): MGHRA, YSYEKL. CDR3 sequence reads: CASSRPGSTDTQYF. CDR3 sequence (DNA): TGCGCCAGCAGCCGACCGGGAAGCACAGATACGCAGTATTTT.

This clone appeared a single time. The rearrangement joins TRBV5-1 to TRBJ2-1; D may be TRBD2 (6 bases). Trimming left V 1 base short and J 9 bases short, with 20 bases between. Germline CDR1 reads SGHRS; CDR2 reads YFSETQ. The CDR3 loop spans 16 amino acids. The CDR3 loop is CASSLKSRAGLGEQFF. The CDR3 DNA follows: TGCGCCAGCAGCTTGAAGTCTAGGGCGGGATTAGGTGAGCAGTTCTTC. Variable domain in full (rest from reference TRBV5-1 and TRBJ2-1): KAGVTQTPRYLIKTRGQQVTLSCSPISGHRSVSWYQQTPGQGLQFLFEYFSETQRNKGNFPGRFSGRQFSNSRSEMNVSTLELGDSALYLCASSLKSRAGLGEQFFGPGTRLTVL.

V gene TRBV5-6 combines with J gene TRBJ2-2; weak D call: TRBD1 (5 bases). The CDR3 spans 13 residues. The V end was cut by 8 bases, the J end by 7 bases, with 15 bases between. Germline CDR1 is SGHDT and CDR2 is YYEEEE. CDR3: CASSLGENGELFF. CDR3 bases: TGTGCCAGTAGCCTAGGGGAAAACGGGGAGCTGTTTTTT.

Of note for this clone: Distinct nucleotide sequences in the sample also encode this CDR3. The V call is TRBV9, the J call TRBJ1-1; maybe TRBD1 (5 bases). Germline CDR1 SGDLS, CDR2 YYNGEE. The CDR3 contains 14 residues. The germline V and J ends were trimmed by 0 bases and 4 bases, with 10 bases remaining between them. The CDR3 sequence: CASSVEGLGTEAFF. For the CDR3, the DNA is TGTGCCAGCAGCGTAGAGGGGCTCGGCACTGAAGCTTTCTTT.

As to this clone: One end of the junction is discordant with germline, which a read error may explain. The rearrangement links TRBV29-1 to TRBJ1-2; 7 nucleotides agree with TRBD1. The germline V gene encodes CDR1 SQVTM and CDR2 ANQGSEA. The CDR3 spans 14 residues. CDR3 amino acids: CSVEDGAGGYGYTF. CDR3 DNA sequence: TGCAGCGTCGAAGACGGGGCAGGGGGATATGGCTACACCTTC.

The genes are TRBV5-1 and TRBJ1-1; D ambiguous. The CDR3 runs to 15 residues. V lost 0 bases and J 1 base, leaving 10 bases between the germline ends. The V gene's germline CDR1 is SGHRS and CDR2 YFSETQ. The CDR3 DNA follows: TGCGCCAGCAGCTTGGTGGAGGGATCGAACACTGAAGCTTTCTTT. Residues: CASSLVEGSNTEAFF.

The chain combines TRBV7-9 with TRBJ2-2, with D tentatively TRBD2 (6 bases). Trimming pared 2 bases from V and 6 bases from J, leaving 10 bases between. The CDR3 length is 14 residues. The germline gives CDR1 SEHNR, CDR2 FQNEAQ (reference sequence). CDR3 amino acids: CASSLSGDPGELFF. CDR3 coding DNA: TGTGCCAGCAGCTTATCGGGGGACCCCGGGGAGCTGTTTTTT. Complete variable domain (other parts from reference TRBV7-9 and TRBJ2-2): DTGVSQNPRHKITKRGQNVTFRCDPISEHNRLYWYRQTLGQGPEFLTYFQNEAQLEKSRLLSDRFSAERPKGSFSTLEIQRTEQGDSAMYLCASSLSGDPGELFFGEGSRLTVL.

The chain combines TRBV13 with TRBJ2-7; D not resolved. Germline lookup yields CDR1 PRHDT and CDR2 FYEKMQ (reference sequence). CDR3 size: 13 residues. Trimming shortened V by 0 bases and J by 3 bases, and 6 bases separated the two germline ends. The chain's CDR3 is CASSLGEIYEQYF. In DNA, the CDR3 is TGTGCCAGCAGCTTAGGGGAAATCTACGAGCAGTACTTC. The whole variable domain, remainder taken from reference TRBV13 and TRBJ2-7, is AAGVIQSPRHLIKEKRETATLKCYPIPRHDTVYWYQQGPGQDPQFLISFYEKMQSDKGSIPDRFSAQQFSDYHSELNMSSLELGDSALYFCASSLGEIYEQYFGPGTRLTVT.

This chain joins TRBV19 and TRBJ1-2; possible D gene TRBD1, 5 bases. Germline CDR1 LNHDA, CDR2 SQIVND (reference sequence). CDR3 length: 14 amino acids. Trimming left V 3 bases short and J 5 bases short, with 13 bases between. CDR3 sequence reads: CASSIIGTEYGYTF. The CDR3 DNA sequence: TGTGCCAGTAGTATCATCGGGACGGAGTATGGCTACACCTTC.

The J gene is TRBJ2-1, the V gene TRBV14, with D uncertain. The germline V gene encodes CDR1 SGHDN and CDR2 FVKESK. There are 15 residues in the CDR3. Trimming cost V 1 base and J 3 bases, with 10 bases left between them. The CDR3 loop reads CASSQARSVYNEQFF. As DNA, the CDR3 is TGTGCCAGCAGCCAAGCCAGGTCCGTCTACAATGAGCAGTTCTTC.

V is TRBV28 and J is TRBJ2-7; D remains unclear. The CDR3 has 12 amino acids. Germline loops: CDR1 MDHEN, CDR2 SYDVKM. V lost 1 base and J 4 bases, leaving 5 bases between the germline ends. CDR3 bases: TGTGCCAGCAGTTTATACGAATACGAGCAGTACTTC. Its protein is CASSLYEYEQYF.

The chain is built from TRBV6-1 and TRBJ2-7, with D tentatively TRBD1 (6 bases). CDR3 length equals 15 residues. The V end lost 3 bases, the J end lost 1 base, and 13 bases lay between the germline ends. Per the germline V gene, CDR1 is MNHNS and CDR2 is SASEGT. This CDR3 reads CASSEFRGVSYEQYF. The CDR3 DNA reads as TGTGCCAGCAGTGAGTTCAGGGGAGTGTCCTACGAGCAGTACTTC.

This chain joins TRBV5-4 and TRBJ2-7; D ambiguous. V was cut by 4 bases and J by 2 bases, with 10 bases left in between. This CDR3 region has 13 residues. CDR1 is SGHNT, CDR2 YYREEE, per germline (reference sequence). CDR3 loop: CASSTTPAYEQYF. CDR3 DNA: TGTGCCAGCAGCACGACGCCAGCCTACGAGCAGTACTTC.

For the CDR3, the DNA is TGCAGCGTTGGGGTAGCGGGACTCACAGATACGCAGTATTTT. Translated, it gives CSVGVAGLTDTQYF. The J gene is TRBJ2-3, the V gene TRBV29-1; 8 bases align to TRBD2. Losses at the gene ends were 4 bases for V and 2 bases for J; bases not matched to a gene: 5. Germline V gene sequence: CDR1 SQVTM, CDR2 ANQGSEA. The CDR3 runs 14 residues.

The chain is built from TRBV15 and TRBJ2-1; 8 bases align to TRBD2. V gave up 8 bases and J gave up 4 bases; unmatched junction bases: 7. The CDR3 is 14 residues long. Germline-derived CDR1 and CDR2 are LNHNV and YYDKDF (reference sequence). The CDR3 sequence is CATEGGRSYNEQFF. DNA of the CDR3: TGTGCCACCGAGGGCGGGAGGAGTTACAATGAGCAGTTCTTC.